The 31 T cell receptor beta chains given below trace back to one sample, sequenced in a study of shared clonotypes between healthy human individuals. Here immunoSEQ multiplex PCR was the method, and the copy in TCRdb shows in-frame clones only, minus some. The top ten hold roughly 1.1% of the sample, which has over 1.4 million clones, roughly 95% seen once. Sequences were obtained from naive CD4+ T cells sorted from blood. The subset is: CD45RA+ positively selected. All receptors derive from a man between 25 and 39 years old in good health.

V and J are TRBV6-6 and TRBJ2-7; TRBD2 matches 7 bases. The CDR3 loop spans 12 amino acids. Germline V gene lookup returns CDR1 MNHNY and CDR2 SVGAGI (reference sequence). V dropped 8 bases and J dropped 6; count of bases not matched to a gene: 7. In nucleotides, the CDR3 is TGTGCCAGCGGGTTTTCGGGGGGCGAGCAGTACTTC. Translating it yields CASGFSGGEQYF.

This chain links TRBV28 with TRBJ1-2; no firm D call. The CDR3 runs to 15 residues. Germline values: CDR1 MDHEN, CDR2 SYDVKM. Trimming pared 7 bases from V and 3 bases from J, leaving 18 bases between. CDR3 sequence reads: CASMAWANRDYGYTF. The CDR3, as DNA: TGTGCCAGCATGGCGTGGGCCAACCGGGACTATGGCTACACCTTC.

The chain employs TRBV5-4 and TRBJ2-1; 7 nucleotides match TRBD1. This CDR3 spans 16 amino acids. Germline values: CDR1 SGHNT, CDR2 YYREEE (reference sequence). The trim removed 4 bases at V and 0 bases at J, leaving 7 bases unmatched. The DNA for the CDR3 is TGTGCCAGCAGCCCTAGGGGGCCCAGCTCCTACAATGAGCAGTTCTTC. Protein: CASSPRGPSSYNEQFF.

In its sample, this clone was seen once. The rearrangement uses TRBV7-2 and TRBJ2-5; 7 bases are shared with TRBD1. Germline V gene sequence: CDR1 SGHTA, CDR2 FQGNSA. CDR3 length: 16 residues. V was pared by 8 bases and J by 1 base, with 13 bases of the junction left unmatched. In DNA form, the CDR3 reads TGTGCCAGCGGAAAGGGGGCGGGTGGGCGCCAAGAGACCCAGTACTTC. Protein product: CASGKGAGGRQETQYF.

This clone occurred once. The chain carries TRBV7-2 and TRBJ2-1; 9 positions agree with TRBD1. V was clipped by 3 bases and J by 9 bases; unmatched bases: 6. Germline CDR1 reads SGHTA; CDR2 reads FQGNSA. CDR3 length: 14 amino acids. CDR3 residues: CASSFTGGLGEQFF. CDR3 sequence (DNA): TGTGCCAGCAGCTTTACAGGGGGCTTAGGTGAGCAGTTCTTC. Filled out from reference TRBV7-2 and TRBJ2-1, the complete variable domain reads GAGVSQSPSNKVTEKGKDVELRCDPISGHTALYWYRQSLGQGLEFLIYFQGNSAPDKSGLPSDRFSAERTGGSVSTLTIQRTQQEDSAVYLCASSFTGGLGEQFFGPGTRLTVL.

This chain joins TRBV13 and TRBJ2-7; 10 bases align to TRBD1. CDR1 PRHDT and CDR2 FYEKMQ come from the germline V gene (reference sequence). This CDR3 is built from 15 residues. Germline trimming cut 0 bases from V and 7 bases from J; bases unmatched to any gene: 6. The chain's CDR3 is CASSLGGQGPWEQYF. In DNA form, the CDR3 reads TGTGCCAGCAGCTTAGGGGGACAGGGGCCTTGGGAGCAGTACTTC.

This clone was seen a single time. The V gene is TRBV9, the J gene TRBJ1-5; D not resolved. Germline CDR1 and CDR2: SGDLS and YYNGEE. This CDR3 spans 16 amino acids. Trimming removed 0 bases from V and 0 bases from J, with 10 bases in between. The CDR3 is CASSVVTTDSNQPQHF. The CDR3 bases are TGTGCCAGCAGCGTAGTAACCACGGATAGCAATCAGCCCCAGCATTTT.

This clone occurred once. V and J are TRBV5-1 and TRBJ2-1; 8 bases fit TRBD1. The length of the CDR3 is 15 residues. Germline V gene lookup returns CDR1 SGHRS and CDR2 YFSETQ. Germline trimming cut 0 bases from V and 4 bases from J; bases unmatched to any gene: 3. The CDR3 protein is CASSLARDRYNEQFF. In DNA, the CDR3 is TGCGCCAGCAGCTTGGCCCGGGACAGGTACAATGAGCAGTTCTTC.

This clone appeared once. The V gene is TRBV2, the J gene TRBJ2-5; D remains unclear. The CDR3 spans 14 residues. Trimming stripped 0 bases from V and 4 bases from J, with 9 bases between. CDR1 and CDR2 (germline): SNHLY, FYNNEI. The CDR3 sequence: CASSEAGRVETQYF. DNA of the CDR3: TGTGCCAGCAGTGAAGCGGGAAGGGTAGAGACCCAGTACTTC. The whole variable domain, filled in from reference TRBV2 and TRBJ2-5, reads EPEVTQTPSHQVTQMGQEVILRCVPISNHLYFYWYRQILGQKVEFLVSFYNNEISEKSEIFDDQFSVERPDGSNFTLKIRSTKLEDSAMYFCASSEAGRVETQYFGPGTRLLVL.

This chain links TRBV9 with TRBJ2-1; 12 bases line up with TRBD2. Germline-derived CDR1 and CDR2 are SGDLS and YYNGEE. CDR3 length: 16 residues. The J segment lost 5 bases and the V segment lost 3 bases, leaving 6 bases of the junction unmatched. The CDR3 bases are TGTGCCAGCAGCGCGGGACTAGCGGGTCTCAACAATGAGCAGTTCTTC. Translating it yields CASSAGLAGLNNEQFF.

The chain joins TRBV4-2 to TRBJ1-2; possible D gene TRBD1, 6 bases. This CDR3 has 14 residues. Trimming removed 1 base at V and 6 bases at J, with 12 bases between. CDR1 is LGHNA, CDR2 YNFKEQ, per germline. CDR3 sequence: CASSQVADSDGYTF. CDR3 DNA: TGTGCCAGCAGCCAAGTCGCGGACAGCGATGGCTACACCTTC.

The chain is built from TRBV4-1 and TRBJ2-7, with 7 bases lining up with TRBD1. Germline V lookup: CDR1 MGHRA, CDR2 YSYEKL. The CDR3 totals 14 residues. The junction had 6 bases not matched to a gene; V was cut back by 5 bases and J by 2 bases. DNA for the CDR3: TGCGCCAGCAGCTTGACAGGGAAGCCCTACGAGCAGTACTTC. This translates into CASSLTGKPYEQYF.

The chain employs TRBV30 and TRBJ1-5; maybe TRBD1 (6 bases). Germline assignment: CDR1 GTSNPN and CDR2 SVGIG (reference sequence). Trimming removed 3 bases from V and 1 base from J, with 7 bases in between. The CDR3 spans 13 residues. The CDR3 protein is CAWSGQSNQPQHF. CDR3 bases: TGTGCCTGGAGCGGACAGAGCAATCAGCCCCAGCATTTT. Drawing the rest from reference TRBV30 and TRBJ1-5, the complete variable domain is SQTIHQWPATLVQPVGSPLSLECTVEGTSNPNLYWYRQAAGRGLQLLFYSVGIGQISSEVPQNLSASRPQDRQFILSSKKLLLSDSGFYLCAWSGQSNQPQHFGDGTRLSIL.

The chain is built from TRBV7-9 and TRBJ1-1; D call uncertain. With 4 bases removed from V and 1 base from J, the gap between germline ends came to 10 bases. In germline, CDR1 is SEHNR, CDR2 FQNEAQ (reference sequence). The CDR3 covers 14 residues. The CDR3 spells CASSSSGKNTEAFF. The CDR3 nucleotides are TGTGCCAGCAGCTCCAGTGGGAAGAACACTGAAGCTTTCTTT.

V and J are TRBV19 and TRBJ2-4, with 7 positions matching TRBD1. The CDR3 has 16 residues. The V and J ends lost 5 bases and 0 bases, in that order; junction bases with no gene match: 7. Germline V gives CDR1 LNHDA, CDR2 SQIVND (reference sequence). CDR3 nucleotides: TGTGCCAGTAGTCTACGGACAGGACTAGCCAAAAACATTCAGTACTTC. Translating it yields CASSLRTGLAKNIQYF.

V usage is TRBV6-6 and J usage is TRBJ2-7, with 11 bases that match TRBD2. The CDR3 has 16 residues. V lost 2 bases, J lost 3 bases, and 6 bases stayed unmatched. The germline V gene has CDR1 MNHNY and CDR2 SVGAGI (reference sequence). CDR3 protein: CASSYGSGREVYEQYF. The CDR3 DNA reads TGTGCCAGCAGTTACGGTAGCGGGAGGGAGGTCTACGAGCAGTACTTC.

This chain links TRBV28 with TRBJ1-5; no clear D gene. Trimming shortened V by 2 bases and J by 1 base, and 9 bases separated the two germline ends. The germline V gene encodes CDR1 MDHEN and CDR2 SYDVKM. The CDR3 loop spans 15 amino acids. CDR3 residues: CASSLGGPSNQPQHF. The CDR3 nucleotides are TGTGCCAGCAGTTTAGGAGGCCCAAGCAATCAGCCCCAGCATTTT.

The chain carries TRBV19 and TRBJ2-2, with D possibly being TRBD1 (6 bases). The ends were cut back, 7 bases at V and 6 bases at J, with 9 bases in the middle. The CDR3 runs 12 residues. The V gene's germline CDR1 is LNHDA and CDR2 SQIVND (reference sequence). The CDR3 reads CASNRDPGELFF. CDR3 in DNA: TGTGCCAGTAACAGGGATCCCGGGGAGCTGTTTTTT.

The chain has TRBV9 and TRBJ1-5, with D maybe TRBD1 (5 bases). This CDR3 has 14 amino acids. Germline V gene sequence: CDR1 SGDLS, CDR2 YYNGEE. The V end was cut by 0 bases, the J end by 6 bases, with 10 bases between. In DNA form, the CDR3 reads TGTGCCAGCAGCGTAGGGGGGGGAGCTCAGCCCCAGCATTTT. This gives the protein CASSVGGGAQPQHF.

The V call is TRBV28, the J call TRBJ2-1, with TRBD2 matching over 8 bases. The junction had 13 bases not matched to a gene; V was cut back by 8 bases and J by 10 bases. Germline V gene data show CDR1 as MDHEN and CDR2 as SYDVKM. The CDR3 sequence is 14 residues long. The CDR3 bases are TGTGCCAGCGGAACGGGAGGGCCGGGCCGGGAGCAGTTCTTC. Its translation: CASGTGGPGREQFF.

The rearrangement uses TRBV7-9 and TRBJ1-4; the D gene is possibly TRBD1 (5 bases). In germline, CDR1 is SEHNR, CDR2 FQNEAQ (reference sequence). The V end lost 3 bases, the J end lost 3 bases, and 11 bases lay between the germline ends. This CDR3 region has 15 residues. The CDR3 DNA reads as TGTGCCAGCAGCTTTCAAGGGGAGGCTAATGAAAAACTGTTTTTT. Encoded protein: CASSFQGEANEKLFF.

The chain has TRBV5-1 and TRBJ2-7; D gene ambiguous. CDR3 length: 13 amino acids. Trimming removed 4 bases at V and 2 bases at J, with 10 bases between. In germline, CDR1 is SGHRS, CDR2 YFSETQ. The CDR3, as DNA: TGCGCCAGCAGCCCAGATATACCCTACGAGCAGTACTTC. Protein sequence: CASSPDIPYEQYF.

As for this clone: Other nucleotide sequences in the sample specify the same CDR3. This chain uses TRBV29-1 with TRBJ2-7; no firm D call. CDR1 and CDR2 from the germline V gene are SQVTM and ANQGSEA. Trimming stripped 4 bases from V and 0 bases from J, with 7 bases between. The CDR3 spans 12 residues. The CDR3 is CSVGLSSYEQYF. The CDR3 coding sequence is TGCAGCGTTGGACTGAGCTCCTACGAGCAGTACTTC.

The chain employs TRBV28 and TRBJ2-7; D is perhaps TRBD1 (5 bases). The CDR3 sequence is 13 residues long. V was trimmed by 5 bases and J by 6 bases, leaving 14 bases between them. In germline, CDR1 is MDHEN, CDR2 SYDVKM. CDR3: CASSTLDSPEQYF. In DNA, the CDR3 is TGTGCCAGCAGTACACTCGACAGTCCCGAGCAGTACTTC.

The chain is built from TRBV7-7 and TRBJ2-1; the D call may be TRBD1 or TRBD2 (5 bases each). V lost 1 base, J lost 0 bases, and 10 bases lay in between. Germline V lookup: CDR1 SSHAT, CDR2 FNYEAQ (reference sequence). The CDR3 contains 16 residues. CDR3 region: CASSLGWGSSYNEQFF. The CDR3 coding sequence is TGTGCCAGCAGCTTAGGATGGGGGAGCTCCTACAATGAGCAGTTCTTC.

The genes are TRBV9 and TRBJ2-3; possible D gene TRBD2, 6 bases. V lost 2 bases and J 0 bases, leaving 10 bases between the germline ends. Germline values: CDR1 SGDLS, CDR2 YYNGEE. The CDR3 consists of 15 residues. CDR3 in DNA: TGTGCCAGCAGCGTCGACGGGAGCAGCACAGATACGCAGTATTTT. Translation: CASSVDGSSTDTQYF.

The CDR3 spells CASSPLGEGNQPQHF. CDR3 sequence (DNA): TGTGCCAGCAGCCCCCTGGGGGAGGGCAATCAGCCCCAGCATTTT. V usage is TRBV7-8 and J usage is TRBJ1-5, with D perhaps TRBD1 (5 bases). This CDR3 is built from 15 residues. V was cut by 5 bases and J by 2 bases, with 13 bases left in between. CDR1 and CDR2 (germline): SGHVS, FQNEAQ.

The chain joins TRBV6-1 to TRBJ2-7; no reliable D call. V was shortened by 4 bases and J by 1 base, with 11 bases between the two germline ends. The CDR3 is 14 residues long. Germline CDR1 MNHNS, CDR2 SASEGT. CDR3 amino acids: CASSAMTVSYEQYF. CDR3 nucleotide sequence: TGTGCCAGCAGTGCCATGACGGTGTCCTACGAGCAGTACTTC.

V gene TRBV5-6 combines with J gene TRBJ2-3, with TRBD2 matching 7 bases. This CDR3 comprises 14 residues. With 5 bases clipped from V and 3 bases from J, the junction kept 6 bases outside the gene matches. Germline loops: CDR1 SGHDT, CDR2 YYEEEE. Here the CDR3 DNA reads TGTGCCAGCAGTAGCGGAGCGGGAACAGATACGCAGTATTTT. Amino acids: CASSSGAGTDTQYF. Supplemented by reference TRBV5-6 and TRBJ2-3, the full variable domain reads DAGVTQSPTHLIKTRGQQVTLRCSPKSGHDTVSWYQQALGQGPQFIFQYYEEEERQRGNFPDRFSGHQFPNYSSELNVNALLLGDSALYLCASSSGAGTDTQYFGPGTRLTVL.

The chain joins TRBV11-1 to TRBJ1-4, with D possibly matching TRBD1 (6 bases). There are 16 residues in the CDR3. Trimming pared 4 bases from V and 0 bases from J, leaving 12 bases between. Germline CDR1 and CDR2: SGHAT and FQDESV (reference sequence). The CDR3 bases are TGTGCCAGCAGCTGGGACCGGGACACAACTAATGAAAAACTGTTTTTT. Translating it yields CASSWDRDTTNEKLFF.

This chain connects TRBV2 to TRBJ2-1, with 8 bases aligning to TRBD2. CDR3 length: 14 residues. CDR1 and CDR2 from the germline V gene are SNHLY and FYNNEI. J was trimmed by 6 bases and V by 11 bases; bases with no gene match: 12. Written as DNA, the CDR3 is TGTGCCGTCCGGGGGGGGACACATCTCAATGAGCAGTTCTTC. Its translation is CAVRGGTHLNEQFF.